This T cell receptor beta chain was recovered during a study of beta chain features in type 1 diabetes. Findings and caveats of the study: Type 1 diabetes patients had VDJ junctions that carried fewer insertions and more deletions.

Each of the sorted populations had a purity greater than 98%. In this sample, this clone turned up a few times. Its specificity is unknown. The investigators reverse transcribed all of the isolated RNA, so they sequenced expressed TCRB transcripts. Some clones are missing from TCRdb's copy, which holds only in-frame ones; the method was immunoSEQ multiplex PCR. The data show hundreds of thousands of clones, with roughly 9.6% seen just once and about 0.014% held by the top ten. The CDR3 consists of 15 residues. Germline V gene sequence: CDR1 SEHNR, CDR2 FQNEAQ (reference sequence). Trimming removed 2 bases from V and 1 base from J, with 11 bases in between.

This chain uses TRBV7-9 with TRBJ1-1; D might be TRBD1 (6 bases). What was sequenced was naive CD4+ T cells from blood. This receptor was obtained from a woman in her twenties or thirties in good health. The CDR3 DNA is TGTGCCAGCAGCTTAAGTGGGGGCGCGAACACTGAAGCTTTCTTT. Its translation: CASSLSGGANTEAFF.